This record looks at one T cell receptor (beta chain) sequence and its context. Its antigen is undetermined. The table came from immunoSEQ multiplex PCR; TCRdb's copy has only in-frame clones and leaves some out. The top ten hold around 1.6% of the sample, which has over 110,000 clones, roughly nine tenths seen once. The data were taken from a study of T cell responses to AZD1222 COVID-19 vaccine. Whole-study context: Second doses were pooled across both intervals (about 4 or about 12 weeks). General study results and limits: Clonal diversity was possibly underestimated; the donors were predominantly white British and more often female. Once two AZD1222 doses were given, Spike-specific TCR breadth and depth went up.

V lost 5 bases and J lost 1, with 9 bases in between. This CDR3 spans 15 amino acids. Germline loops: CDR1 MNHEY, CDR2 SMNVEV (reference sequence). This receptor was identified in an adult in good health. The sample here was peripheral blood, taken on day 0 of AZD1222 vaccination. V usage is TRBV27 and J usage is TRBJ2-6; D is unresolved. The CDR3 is CASSRYNSGANVLTF. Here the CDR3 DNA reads TGTGCCAGCAGTCGATATAATTCTGGGGCCAACGTCCTGACTTTC.